This T cell receptor (beta chain) was found in a study of blood T cell repertoires in COVID-19. CDR3 length equals 12 residues. CDR1 is SGHTA, CDR2 FQGNSA, per germline. Deletions cut 5 bases from V and 10 bases from J, with 12 bases between. This table comes from immunoSEQ multiplex PCR, and its TCRdb copy is limited to in-frame clones, with some not included. The sample includes some 260,000 clones, roughly 87% seen only once; the top ten take about 6.3%. This clone was observed a handful of times. Sample: PBMCs or T cells enriched from blood (not recorded which). The V and J genes are TRBV7-2 and TRBJ2-1, with D tentatively TRBD2 (5 bases). This receptor was taken from a woman aged 25 to 39 with acute COVID-19. The DNA of the CDR3 is TGTGCCAGCAGCCCTACTAGTCCCGAGCAGTTCTTC. It yields the protein CASSPTSPEQFF.